These 26 T cell receptor beta chains originate from one sample sequenced in a study of blood T cell repertoires in COVID-19. Repertoires were generated with immunoSEQ multiplex PCR, while TCRdb's copy carries only in-frame clones and drops some. The sample has 200,000 or so clones; roughly nine tenths are singletons. Sequencing was performed on PBMCs or T cells enriched from blood (not recorded which). These receptors all stem from a woman aged 40-49 years with acute COVID-19.

This clone was counted a few times. This sequence joins TRBV6-2 or TRBV6-3 and TRBJ2-6, with 8 bases fitting TRBD1. With V trimmed by 5 bases and J by 0 bases, 9 bases remained unmatched. The CDR3 contains 18 residues. Germline CDR1 MNHEY, CDR2 SVGEGT. The CDR3 region is CASSRDRGSPSGANVLTF. The CDR3 DNA follows: TGTGCCAGCAGTAGAGACAGGGGCTCTCCCTCTGGGGCCAACGTCCTGACTTTC.

The chain uses TRBV3-1 (or the pseudogene TRBV3-2) and TRBJ1-1; 8 positions agree with TRBD1. The CDR3 runs to 15 residues. With V trimmed by 6 bases and J by 6 bases, 12 bases remained unmatched. Germline assignment: CDR1 LGHDT and CDR2 YNNKEL (reference sequence). CDR3 bases: TGTGCCAGCAGTGAACCCGGACAGGGTTTAGCTGAAGCTTTCTTT. This codes for CASSEPGQGLAEAFF.

The rearrangement links TRBV27 to TRBJ2-3, with 8 bases that match TRBD2. Germline assignment: CDR1 MNHEY and CDR2 SMNVEV (reference sequence). The junction had 18 bases not matched to a gene; V was cut back by 3 bases and J by 4 bases. CDR3 length: 19 amino acids. Written as DNA, the CDR3 is TGTGCCAGCAGTTTCATTGCCCGGGGGGGCCGACGAGGCGCAGATACGCAGTATTTT. This translates into CASSFIARGGRRGADTQYF.

The V call is TRBV19, the J call TRBJ1-2, with 8 positions matching TRBD1. This CDR3 is 14 amino acids long. V lost 8 bases and J lost 8; bases outside the gene matches: 13. Germline V gene data show CDR1 as LNHDA and CDR2 as SQIVND (reference sequence). CDR3 region: CASGAGGAWFGYTF. The CDR3 DNA follows: TGTGCCAGTGGGGCAGGGGGCGCTTGGTTCGGCTACACCTTC.

The chain uses TRBV3-1 (or the pseudogene TRBV3-2) and TRBJ2-7; 15 bases align to TRBD2. The V gene end was trimmed by 6 bases and the J gene end by 1 base; junction bases not matched to a gene: 7. CDR1 is LGHDT, CDR2 YNNKEL, per germline (reference sequence). The CDR3 is 17 residues long. The CDR3 nucleotides read TGTGCCAGCAGACGGGGACTAGCGGGGGGTCTTTCCTACGAGCAGTACTTC. This gives the protein CASRRGLAGGLSYEQYF.

This sequence joins TRBV11-2 and TRBJ2-3; unclear D gene. Germline V CDR1 and CDR2: SGHAT, FQNNGV. Trimming removed 1 base from V and 2 bases from J, with 16 bases in between. This CDR3 spans 17 amino acids. The CDR3 sequence is CASSLAPWAVPTDTQYF. DNA for the CDR3: TGTGCCAGCAGCTTAGCCCCGTGGGCAGTTCCCACAGATACGCAGTATTTT.

The V gene is TRBV7-2, the J gene TRBJ2-5; 12 bases agree with TRBD2. J gave up 4 bases and V 5 bases, and 11 bases lay outside the gene matches. Germline assignment: CDR1 SGHTA and CDR2 FQGNSA. The CDR3 has 17 amino acids. The CDR3 is CASSLSSGGAFAETQYF. CDR3 nucleotide sequence: TGTGCCAGCAGCCTCTCTAGCGGGGGGGCCTTCGCAGAGACCCAGTACTTC.

The V gene is TRBV28, the J gene TRBJ1-5, with D possibly being TRBD1 (6 bases). Trimming removed 3 bases from V and 5 bases from J, with 11 bases in between. CDR1 is MDHEN, CDR2 SYDVKM, per germline. The CDR3 contains 14 residues. CDR3 in DNA: TGTGCCAGCAGTTTGGCGGGGGCTCATCAGCCCCAGCATTTT. The encoded protein is CASSLAGAHQPQHF.

The chain couples TRBV9 to TRBJ2-2; 7 bases line up with TRBD2. The V gene's germline CDR1 is SGDLS and CDR2 YYNGEE. The trim removed 4 bases at V and 0 bases at J, leaving 9 bases unmatched. This CDR3 spans 17 amino acids. The CDR3 DNA follows: TGTGCCAGCAGCCCTCGAGGGGCGGGAGCGAACACCGGGGAGCTGTTTTTT. This codes for CASSPRGAGANTGELFF.

This sequence joins TRBV27 and TRBJ1-5; D unresolved. The germline gives CDR1 MNHEY, CDR2 SMNVEV (reference sequence). This CDR3 has 16 residues. With 1 base removed from V and 0 bases from J, the gap between germline ends came to 10 bases. The CDR3 protein is CASSLFPPGSNQPQHF. CDR3 sequence (DNA): TGTGCCAGCAGTTTATTTCCCCCGGGTAGCAATCAGCCCCAGCATTTT.

This chain connects TRBV7-9 to TRBJ1-6; possible D gene TRBD1, 6 bases. The CDR3 contains 16 residues. Germline-derived CDR1 and CDR2 are SEHNR and FQNEAQ (reference sequence). Trimming removed 5 bases at V and 3 bases at J, with 14 bases between. CDR3 coding DNA: TGTGCCAGCAGCACCACGGACAGAAACTATAATTCACCCCTCCACTTT. It yields the protein CASSTTDRNYNSPLHF.

The chain links TRBV7-9 to TRBJ1-6; 7 nucleotides match TRBD1. V shed 5 bases, J shed 9 bases, and the junction held 10 bases outside the gene matches. CDR3 length equals 15 residues. Germline V gene sequence: CDR1 SEHNR, CDR2 FQNEAQ (reference sequence). This CDR3 reads CASSPIDRASSPLHF. CDR3 bases: TGTGCCAGCAGCCCCATCGACAGGGCATCTTCACCCCTCCACTTT. Drawing the rest from reference TRBV7-9 and TRBJ1-6, the complete variable domain is DTGVSQNPRHKITKRGQNVTFRCDPISEHNRLYWYRQTLGQGPEFLTYFQNEAQLEKSRLLSDRFSAERPKGSFSTLEIQRTEQGDSAMYLCASSPIDRASSPLHFGNGTRLTVT.

This chain links TRBV30 with TRBJ1-2; 7 bases fit TRBD1. V was pared by 7 bases and J by 5 bases, with 13 bases of the junction left unmatched. The CDR3 is 14 residues long. CDR1 GTSNPN and CDR2 SVGIG come from the germline V gene (reference sequence). The DNA for the CDR3 is TGTGCCTCTCGGACAGGTGAGGCTGGATATGGCTACACCTTC. Translation: CASRTGEAGYGYTF.

This rearrangement joins TRBV6-5 to TRBJ2-7, with 8 bases fitting TRBD1. The V segment lost 6 bases and the J segment 6 bases; nucleotides outside the gene matches: 7. Germline V CDR1 and CDR2: MNHEY, SVGAGI. The CDR3 consists of 13 residues. The CDR3 region has the DNA TGTGCCAGCAGCCCGGCAGGGGGCGGCGAGCAGTACTTC. This gives the protein CASSPAGGGEQYF.

This rearrangement joins TRBV19 to TRBJ2-5, with D perhaps matching TRBD2 (5 bases). Trimming removed 3 bases at V and 5 bases at J, with 10 bases between. This CDR3 is built from 13 residues. Germline values: CDR1 LNHDA, CDR2 SQIVND (reference sequence). CDR3 amino acids: CASSIAPGETQYF. The CDR3 nucleotides are TGTGCCAGTAGTATCGCCCCGGGGGAGACCCAGTACTTC.

This chain uses TRBV2 with TRBJ2-1; 9 bases line up with TRBD2. The CDR3 has 16 residues. V lost 5 bases to trimming and J lost 7 bases; unmatched junction nucleotides: 12. In germline, CDR1 is SNHLY, CDR2 FYNNEI. The CDR3 spells CASSTLSGRSRNEQFF. The CDR3 coding sequence is TGTGCCAGCAGTACTCTTAGCGGGAGATCAAGAAATGAGCAGTTCTTC.

The chain combines TRBV2 with TRBJ1-1; TRBD1 agrees at 8 bases. The CDR3 covers 16 residues. J lost 4 bases, V lost 0 bases, and 7 bases had no gene match. CDR1 and CDR2 (germline): SNHLY, FYNNEI. This chain's CDR3 is CASSEARDRWGTEAFF. As DNA, the CDR3 is TGTGCCAGCAGTGAAGCGCGGGACAGGTGGGGCACTGAAGCTTTCTTT.

The V gene is TRBV19, the J gene TRBJ2-7; 8 nucleotides align to TRBD1. V was clipped by 3 bases and J by 3 bases; unmatched bases: 7. Germline CDR1 and CDR2: LNHDA and SQIVND (reference sequence). This CDR3 comprises 15 residues. The CDR3 DNA reads as TGTGCCAGTAGTATTGCGGCAGGGGGCCGCTACGAGCAGTACTTC. Amino acid sequence: CASSIAAGGRYEQYF.

The genes are TRBV13 and TRBJ1-5; D is unclear. Trimming pared 5 bases from V and 7 bases from J, leaving 12 bases between. Germline lookup yields CDR1 PRHDT and CDR2 FYEKMQ (reference sequence). The CDR3 covers 13 residues. The CDR3 spells CASSPNGRQPQHF. The CDR3 bases are TGTGCCAGCAGCCCGAATGGGAGGCAGCCCCAGCATTTT. The full variable domain, its missing parts supplied by reference TRBV13 and TRBJ1-5, is AAGVIQSPRHLIKEKRETATLKCYPIPRHDTVYWYQQGPGQDPQFLISFYEKMQSDKGSIPDRFSAQQFSDYHSELNMSSLELGDSALYFCASSPNGRQPQHFGDGTRLSIL.

This clone was detected only once. The V and J genes are TRBV11-2 and TRBJ1-5; D ambiguous. This CDR3 is 14 amino acids long. Between the trimmed V and J ends, which lost 4 bases and 2 bases, there was a span of 9 bases. In germline, CDR1 is SGHAT, CDR2 FQNNGV. The CDR3 spells CASSSVGGNQPQHF. CDR3 bases: TGTGCCAGCAGCTCGGTAGGAGGCAATCAGCCCCAGCATTTT.

The rearrangement uses TRBV5-1 and TRBJ2-1, with 7 positions matching TRBD2. Trimming cost V 4 bases and J 0 bases; bases outside gene matches: 4. CDR3 length: 15 residues. Germline V CDR1 and CDR2: SGHRS, YFSETQ. DNA of the CDR3: TGCGCCAGCAGCAAAGCGGGGAGCTCCTACAATGAGCAGTTCTTC. Translated, it gives CASSKAGSSYNEQFF. Full variable domain (outside the CDR3, taken from reference TRBV5-1 and TRBJ2-1): KAGVTQTPRYLIKTRGQQVTLSCSPISGHRSVSWYQQTPGQGLQFLFEYFSETQRNKGNFPGRFSGRQFSNSRSEMNVSTLELGDSALYLCASSKAGSSYNEQFFGPGTRLTVL.

This chain joins TRBV28 and TRBJ2-7, with TRBD1 matching 8 bases. Germline assignment: CDR1 MDHEN and CDR2 SYDVKM. This CDR3 contains 15 residues. Trimming cost V 6 bases and J 0 bases; bases outside gene matches: 7. This CDR3 reads CASSRPGQASYEQYF. The CDR3 region has the DNA TGTGCCAGCAGCCGCCCGGGACAGGCCTCCTACGAGCAGTACTTC.

The chain combines TRBV28 with TRBJ1-4, with 12 nucleotides matching TRBD1. Germline CDR1 reads MDHEN; CDR2 reads SYDVKM. This CDR3 region has 15 residues. After removal of 6 bases from V and 8 bases from J, the junction contained 7 bases not matched to a gene. The CDR3 sequence is CASSLRDRGREKLFF. The DNA of the CDR3 is TGTGCCAGCAGCCTCCGGGACAGGGGGCGGGAAAAACTGTTTTTT.

With respect to this clone: The junction and the germline gene differ at one end; a read error may be behind it. This chain joins TRBV7-9 and TRBJ2-2, with D maybe TRBD2 (5 bases). The CDR3 runs to 16 residues. The germline gives CDR1 SEHNR, CDR2 FQNEAQ (reference sequence). CDR3: CASSDTRTDEHRGAVF. CDR3 bases: TGTGCCAGCAGCGATACGAGGACGGACGAACACCGGGGAGCTGTTTTT.

J is TRBJ2-1 and V is TRBV28; TRBD2 aligns across 10 bases. The CDR3 runs to 17 residues. Germline loops: CDR1 MDHEN, CDR2 SYDVKM. Trimming cost V 1 base and J 2 bases; bases outside gene matches: 5. The CDR3 protein is CASSLYGSGGPYNEQFF. In DNA, the CDR3 is TGTGCCAGCAGTTTATATGGTAGCGGGGGGCCCTACAATGAGCAGTTCTTC. Supplemented by reference TRBV28 and TRBJ2-1, the full variable domain reads DVKVTQSSRYLVKRTGEKVFLECVQDMDHENMFWYRQDPGLGLRLIYFSYDVKMKEKGDIPEGYSVSREKKERFSLILESASTNQTSMYLCASSLYGSGGPYNEQFFGPGTRLTVL.

A note on this clone: The same CDR3 also results from other DNA sequences found in this sample. V gene TRBV5-1 combines with J gene TRBJ2-5, with TRBD2 identical over 10 bases. Germline CDR1 and CDR2: SGHRS and YFSETQ. Unmatched junction bases numbered 4, after V lost 0 bases and J lost 2 bases. This CDR3 region has 16 residues. For the CDR3, the DNA is TGCGCCAGCAGCTTGGTTTTAGCGGGGGGTCAAGAGACCCAGTACTTC. Translated: CASSLVLAGGQETQYF.